This record concerns one T cell receptor beta chain sequence. This clonotype was recorded a few times. Its antigen remains unidentified. No much larger clonotype is one base removed from it; base qualities were not supplied. As encoded in the germline V gene (reference sequence), CDR1 is MNHEY while CDR2 is SMNVEV. Including the terminal cysteine and phenylalanine, the CDR3 comprises 14 residues. Just CDR3 DNA is preserved here, 42 bases in frame from base 1. V lost 5 bases and J lost 2 bases, and the count of bases not matched to a germline gene is 1. The data belong to a study of vaccination and CD4 T cells after COVID-19 (dated by TCRdb to between 2021 and 2023). Some background on the complete study: In the convalescent cohort there were six males and four females, among whom were two Hispanic individuals, seven Caucasians, two Asians and one multiracial person. Control cultures used a CEFX viral epitope pool as positive control, an HIV-1 Nef peptide pool as negative control, or no peptide. Participants got two doses of the Pfizer-BioNTech BNT162b2 vaccine (n=8) or two doses of the Moderna mRNA-1273 vaccine (n=2). Overlapping spike peptide pools from SARS-CoV-2 and from the common cold coronaviruses HCoV-NL63, HCoV-OC43 and HCoV-229E were used as culture stimuli. In ten to eleven COVID-19 convalescent patients and a few infection-naive healthy vaccine recipients, the spike-specific CD4+ TCR repertoire before mRNA vaccination was compared with the repertoire after mRNA vaccination. Post-COVID blood samples from convalescent patients were collected a median of 101 days after diagnosis, with a range of roughly 30 to 161 days. Post-vaccine blood samples were collected a median of about 69 days after the second vaccine dose, ranging from 14 to 241 days. Overall results and qualifications from the work: Nearly all vaccine-specific clones in convalescent patients (304 of 307) were mono-reactive for SARS-CoV-2 spike rather than cross-reactive with common cold coronaviruses. The median number of SARS-CoV-2-reactive clonotypes rose from 20 to 25 after infection to some 37 after vaccination, but the change was not significant. In convalescent patients, a median about 84% of post-vaccine SARS-CoV-2-reactive clones were detected only after vaccination, and vaccine-specific priming was suggested by this finding. Relatively few convalescent patients were included in the study, and early timepoints after natural infection were not analyzed.

Library preparation was by PCR. At the Johns Hopkins FTIC core, DNA from the cultured CD4+ T cells underwent TCR sequencing with the Oncomine TCR Beta short-read assay. The QIAamp micro DNA kit was used to extract genomic DNA from the cultured CD4+ T cells. Oncomine TCR Beta libraries from cultured CD4+ T cells were pooled with unique dual indexes and sequenced on an Illumina iSeq 100. Processing in the source paper ran as follows. Non-productive sequences were removed, and CDR3s that did not start with C, did not end with F or W, or were shorter than 7 amino acids were discarded. The MANAFEST web application identified antigen-specific clonotypes by comparing peptide-stimulated wells against reference wells and other culture wells. An FDR below 0.05, an odds ratio above 5, and a productive frequency above 0.1% in at least two of three replicate wells were required for clones to be considered positive. A clonotype counted as cross-reactive if it showed significant expansion both in the SARS-CoV-2 spike wells and in at least one common cold coronavirus spike condition. CDR3 homology was assessed with Levenshtein distances (stringdist) and unrooted phylogenetic trees (ape) in R version 3.6.1. TCRdb reanalyzed the raw reads on its own, using fastp at Q25 for trimming and MiXCR for clone calling, and kept in-frame beta chains. All rows with the same CDR3 protein become a single entry with the most common DNA and genes. These V and J calls derive from TCRdb rather than the authors' analysis. Within this sample are about 27,000 distinct CDR3 sequences, with about two thirds of them counted one time only. Less than 20% of the sample is in the top ten clones.

This sample's treatment or condition label indicates: roughly 10-day PBMC culture with coronavirus spike peptide pools or control peptides (ViraFEST assay). The ViraFEST assay was used in the study, in which antigen-specific T cells were expanded with peptide pools and expanded clonotypes were subsequently identified by TCR sequencing. The absence of prior SARS-CoV-2 infection in healthy vaccine recipients was confirmed by negative nucleocapsid antibody tests before and after vaccination. About 1.8 million PBMCs per well were cultured in IMDM with approximately 4.9% human AB serum and 9 to 10 IU/ml IL-2, plus 10 ug/ml peptide pools. On days 3 and 7, half of the culture medium was replaced with fresh IL-2-containing medium. Once the cells had been in culture for over nine days, the EasySep CD4+ T cell isolation kit was used to isolate CD4+ T cells by negative selection. Ficoll-Paque Plus gradient centrifugation was used to isolate PBMCs from whole blood, and the isolated PBMCs were then either used fresh or cryopreserved at -140C. Each culture condition was generally run in triplicate wells.

This chain joins TRBV27 to TRBJ1-4, with 8 junctional bases fitting TRBD1. This TCR came from a human donor who received a COVID-19 vaccine. The sample was CD4+ T cells from blood, cultured in vitro, taken after SARS-CoV-2 vaccination. The CDR3 loop reads CASSDRGTNEKLFF. The nucleotide sequence reads as follows: TGTGCCAGCAGTGACAGGGGCACTAATGAAAAACTGTTTTTT.